This T cell receptor beta chain appears in the sequencing data of a study of blood T cells in healthy people across ages. The authors ran a second PCR of about 7 to 11 cycles using a sample-barcoded 5' primer and a J-beta primer mix. One entry per CDR3 protein results from TCRdb running MiXCR on the 5' RACE reads. The sample has a few hundred thousand distinct CDR3 sequences; about 28% are singletons. As for this clonotype: As yet, its antigen is unknown.

Germline CDR1 is LNHNV and CDR2 is YYDKDF (reference sequence). The CDR3 sequence is 18 residues long. V was pared by 0 bases and J by 1 base, with 9 bases of the junction left unmatched. Study-wide results and caveats: Among T cells, TCR beta diversity per million cells dropped roughly linearly as age rose.

The same specimen was also included in a second study, on T cells of mothers and their children. That study adds: Similar effects of thymic selection on TCR recombination output were recorded in related and unrelated pairs. Mothers and children who were related shared slightly more overlap than unrelated pairs, but not significantly more.

The sample comprised blood. V usage is TRBV15 and J usage is TRBJ2-4; TRBD2 aligns across 7 bases. The sequence derives from a boy younger than 10 in good health. CDR3 region: CATSRDGIGGVAKNIQYF. Here the CDR3 DNA reads TGTGCCACCAGCAGAGATGGGATTGGGGGGGTGGCCAAAAACATTCAGTACTTC.